This TCR beta chain appears in the sequencing data of a study of identical twins. Findings of the study overall: Abundant cord blood beta clonotypes carried fewer insertions; memory repertoires showed none.

Only a few counts were recorded for this clonotype. Its matching antigen is unknown. Through template switching, a universal primer site was introduced, and the cDNA contained unique molecular identifiers. TCRdb passed the 5' RACE reads through MiXCR, listing each CDR3 protein once. The sample lists 450,000 or so distinct CDR3 sequences, 20% to 25% occurring once. This CDR3 spans 16 amino acids. The J segment lost 5 bases and the V segment lost 6 bases, leaving 13 bases of the junction unmatched. In germline, CDR1 is MDHEN, CDR2 SYDVKM. The sample was also linked to a second study, of T cells expressing NK-cell markers. That paper notes: HCMV specificity of expanded NKG2C+ T cell clones remained unclear.

This TCR was recovered from a woman between 18 and 30 years old in good health. Sequencing was done on a sample of CD4+ T cells sorted from blood. V is TRBV28 and J is TRBJ2-1; 7 bases fit TRBD1. The CDR3 region has the DNA TGTGCCAGCAGCTTAGCCGGACCTACAGGGGACAATGAGCAGTTCTTC. Translated: CASSLAGPTGDNEQFF.